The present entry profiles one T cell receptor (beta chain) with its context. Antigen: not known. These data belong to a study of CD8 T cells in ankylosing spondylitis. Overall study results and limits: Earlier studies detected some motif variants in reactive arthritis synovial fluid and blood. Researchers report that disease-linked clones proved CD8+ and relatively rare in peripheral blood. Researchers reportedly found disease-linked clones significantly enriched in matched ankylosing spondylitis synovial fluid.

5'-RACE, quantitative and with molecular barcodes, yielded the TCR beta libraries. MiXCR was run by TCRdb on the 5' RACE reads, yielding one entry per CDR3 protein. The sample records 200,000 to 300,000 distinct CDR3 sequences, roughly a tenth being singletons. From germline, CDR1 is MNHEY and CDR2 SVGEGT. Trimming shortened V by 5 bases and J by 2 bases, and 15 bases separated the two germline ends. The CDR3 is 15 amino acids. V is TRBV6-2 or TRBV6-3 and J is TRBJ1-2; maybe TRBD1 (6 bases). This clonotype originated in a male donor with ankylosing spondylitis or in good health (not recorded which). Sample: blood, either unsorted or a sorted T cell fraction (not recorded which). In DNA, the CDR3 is TGTGCCAGCAGTAGGGCCTGGACAGACAACTATGGCTACACCTTC. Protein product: CASSRAWTDNYGYTF.